Described below is a single T cell receptor beta chain sequence and its context. The data are from a study of blood T cell repertoires in COVID-19. For the study at large: Spain, Italy and the United States supplied samples that represented acute and convalescent COVID-19.

Germline values: CDR1 LNHDA, CDR2 SQIVND (reference sequence). V trimming: 9 bases; J trimming: 4 bases; junction bases outside the gene matches: 10. CDR3 length: 14 amino acids. In the authors' methods: Reference gene primer amplification in the assay estimated nucleated cell counts. TCRdb's table, derived via immunoSEQ multiplex PCR, lists solely in-frame clones and lacks some. The DNA gave D and trimming, while V, J and clone size come from that table. The table has 120,000 to 150,000 clones, around 81% seen once. Material: peripheral blood. The chain uses TRBV19 and TRBJ1-2, with TRBD1 matching over 8 bases. The clonotype originates from a human donor with acute or convalescent COVID-19. The donor label of this sample is uncertain. The CDR3 protein is CASSPDRGLYGYTF. The DNA for the CDR3 is TGTGCCAGCTCTCCTGACAGGGGTCTCTATGGCTACACCTTC.